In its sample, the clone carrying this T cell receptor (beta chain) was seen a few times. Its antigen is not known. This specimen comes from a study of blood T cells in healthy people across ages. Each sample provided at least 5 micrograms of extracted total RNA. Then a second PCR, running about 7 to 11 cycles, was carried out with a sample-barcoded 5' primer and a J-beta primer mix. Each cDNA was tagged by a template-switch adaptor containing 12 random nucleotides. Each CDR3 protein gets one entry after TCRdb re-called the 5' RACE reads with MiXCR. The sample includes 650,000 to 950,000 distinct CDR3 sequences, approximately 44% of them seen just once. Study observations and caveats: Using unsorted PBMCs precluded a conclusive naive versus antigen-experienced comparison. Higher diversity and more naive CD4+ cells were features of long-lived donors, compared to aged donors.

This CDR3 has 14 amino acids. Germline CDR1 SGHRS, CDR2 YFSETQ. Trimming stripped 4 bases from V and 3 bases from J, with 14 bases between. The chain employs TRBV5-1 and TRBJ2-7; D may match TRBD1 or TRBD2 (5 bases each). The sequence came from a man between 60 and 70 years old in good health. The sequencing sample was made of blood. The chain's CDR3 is CASSPRENYYEQYF. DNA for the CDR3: TGCGCCAGCAGCCCCAGGGAGAACTACTACGAGCAGTACTTC.